Given below is one T cell receptor beta chain in context. The antigen is undetermined. Unique molecular identifiers were attached to individual cDNA molecules within the library. TCRdb itself ran the RACE reads through MiXCR, one entry per CDR3 protein. The table has some 78,000 distinct CDR3 sequences, over 7% seen once. This sample was taken from a study of human T cells and chemical hapten exposure. Study at large: Yields of TCR per sample differed, chiefly owing to small differences in pooled library volume.

The V end lost 2 bases, the J end lost 0 bases, and 11 bases lay between the germline ends. Per the germline V gene, CDR1 is SGHTA and CDR2 is FQGNSA. CDR3 length: 16 residues. Study-level results: Sensitizing with DPC caused no change in TCRs above 1 in 1000 frequency.

The time point was: healthy volunteer bleed at 6 weeks. Total RNA was isolated from unfractionated whole blood. Input material: whole blood. This TCR was sampled from a male donor in good health. Some clones in this sample may be carry-over from other donors' samples. V is TRBV7-2 and J is TRBJ1-5; no clear D. CDR3 DNA sequence: TGTGCCAGCAGCTTACGGGCAGAGTATAGCAATCAGCCCCAGCATTTT. Protein product: CASSLRAEYSNQPQHF.